The sequence of this T cell receptor beta chain was determined in a study of blood T cell repertoires in COVID-19 (TCRdb year 2020). General notes on the study: Samples covering the acute and convalescent phases of COVID-19 were provided by collaborators in the United States, Italy and Spain. The prospective study material was composed of cDNA or gDNA derived from T cells, B-cell-depleted T cells, or PBMCs. Deeply sampled blood TCRbeta repertoires from subjects exposed to, actively infected with, or recovered from COVID-19 were included in the dataset. The repertoires were made available in a free public database intended to serve as a resource for research on the immune response to SARS-CoV-2. The samples were drawn from two sources: the first 160 participants of the ongoing ImmuneRACE study, and 950 to 1,500 subjects contributed by 6 global collaborators. A de-identified subject ID, COVID-19 status, age in years and sex were almost always included in the sample metadata. HLA class I and class II types, where available, came from metadata supplied by the sample provider rather than from assay-based typing.

TCRbeta CDR3 regions were amplified from genomic DNA using the immunoSEQ Assay, a bias-controlled multiplex PCR. The published analysis was carried out like this. Nucleated cell counts per sample were estimated from amplification of reference gene primers within the assay. Sequence reads were collapsed and filtered to measure the absolute abundance of every unique TCRbeta CDR3 rearrangement. For each sample, productive Simpson clonality was calculated as the square root of Simpson's diversity index across productive rearrangements. The source is immuneACCESS, and TCRdb retained only in-frame sequences with V and J called. Part of the clones is not carried over; for the studies checked, unresolved V genes explain less than half of this, and the remainder is unexplained. Clonal size and the V and J genes are those of that table, whereas D and trimming came from the DNA. Across this sample there are 150,000 to 200,000 clones, with over 85% seen only once. Of the sample, over 15% falls within the top ten clones.

Concerning this clone itself: Its antigen target is currently unknown. Qualities for individual bases were not recorded, and no much larger clone is one base off.

CDR1 and CDR2 are drawn from the germline V gene: SGHTA, FQGNSA. Taken from cysteine to phenylalanine, the CDR3 has 13 residues. This entry keeps only the CDR3 DNA: 39 bases, framed from base 1. V was cut back by 1 base and J by 6 bases, leaving a gap of 7 bases between them. Broader findings and caveats from the paper: The quantity of clinical and demographic metadata differed by source and by participant and was supplied without curation.

Whole blood was collected in K2EDTA tubes by collaborating institutions according to the institutions' own protocols. For TCRbeta analysis, collaborators shipped samples as frozen whole blood, isolated PBMCs, or DNA extracted from either of those sample types. This sequence originates from a man aged 60 to 75 with active or convalescent COVID-19. The material sequenced was peripheral blood. The V gene is TRBV7-2 and the J gene is TRBJ2-1, and the D gene may be TRBD1, 6 bases matching. The DNA sequence is TGTGCCAGCAGCTTAGACAGGGCCAATGAGCAGTTCTTC. It encodes CASSLDRANEQFF.